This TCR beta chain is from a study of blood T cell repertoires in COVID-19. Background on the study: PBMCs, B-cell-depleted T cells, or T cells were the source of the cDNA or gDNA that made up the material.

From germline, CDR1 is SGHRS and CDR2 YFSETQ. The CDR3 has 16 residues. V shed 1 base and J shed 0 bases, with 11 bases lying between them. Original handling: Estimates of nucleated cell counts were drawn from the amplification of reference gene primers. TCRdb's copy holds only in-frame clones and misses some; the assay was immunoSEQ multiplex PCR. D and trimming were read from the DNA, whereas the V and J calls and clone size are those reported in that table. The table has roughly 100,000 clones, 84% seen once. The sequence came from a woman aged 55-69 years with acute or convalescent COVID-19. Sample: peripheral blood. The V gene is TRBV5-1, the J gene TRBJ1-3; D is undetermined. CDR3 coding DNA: TGCGCCAGCAGCTTGACACAGATGAGCTCTGGAAACACCATATATTTT. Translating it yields CASSLTQMSSGNTIYF.